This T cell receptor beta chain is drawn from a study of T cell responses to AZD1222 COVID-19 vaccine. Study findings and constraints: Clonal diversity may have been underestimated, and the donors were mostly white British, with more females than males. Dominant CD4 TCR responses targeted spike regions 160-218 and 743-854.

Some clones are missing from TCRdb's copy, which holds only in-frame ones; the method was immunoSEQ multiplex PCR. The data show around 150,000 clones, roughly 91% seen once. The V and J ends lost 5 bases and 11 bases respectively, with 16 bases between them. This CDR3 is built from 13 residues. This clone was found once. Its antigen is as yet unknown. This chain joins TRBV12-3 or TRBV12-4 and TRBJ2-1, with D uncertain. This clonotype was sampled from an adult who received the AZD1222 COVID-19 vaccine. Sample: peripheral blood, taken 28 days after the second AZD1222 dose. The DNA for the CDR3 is TGTGCCAGCAGTCGACCCCCGGCTACAAAGCAGTTCTTC. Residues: CASSRPPATKQFF.